This is a list of T cell receptor beta chains from one sample in a study of identical twins. Via MiXCR, TCRdb re-called the 5' RACE reads, giving one row per CDR3 protein. The repertoire consists of roughly 1.6 million distinct CDR3 sequences, with around a third occurring once and the leading ten covering about 0.3%. The sequenced sample was cord blood. These receptors were obtained from a newborn girl in good health. The CDR3 runs from the conserved cysteine through the conserved F or W. The D gene is left open where the match is weak. The size field is filled for only some rows; it gives once, few, many or a size class.

J | size | D | V | CDR3 | DNA
TRBJ2-3 | NA | NA | TRBV6-6 | CASSHTTDTRYF | TGTGCCAGCAGCCACACGACAGATACGCGGTATTTT
TRBJ2-3 | NA | TRBD2 | TRBV7-6 | CASSLASGTSGGSTDTQYF | TGTGCCAGCAGCTTAGCTTCCGGGACTAGCGGGGGTAGCACAGATACGCAGTATTTT
TRBJ2-1 | few | NA | TRBV2 | CASSDSTVTYNEQFF | TGTGCCAGCAGCGACTCGACAGTTACCTACAATGAGCAGTTCTTC
TRBJ2-1 | NA | NA | TRBV2 | CASSPVIKRGNEQFF | TGTGCCAGCAGCCCGGTGATAAAAAGGGGGAATGAGCAGTTCTTC
TRBJ2-3 | NA | TRBD2 | TRBV12-3/TRBV12-4 | CASSFGTTGMDTQYF | TGTGCCAGCAGTTTCGGGACTACAGGCATGGATACGCAGTATTTT
TRBJ2-5 | NA | TRBD1 | TRBV12-3/TRBV12-4 | CASSPLTGPLQETQYF | TGTGCCAGCAGTCCACTGACAGGGCCCCTTCAAGAGACCCAGTACTTC
TRBJ2-7 | NA | NA | TRBV12-3/TRBV12-4 | CASTWGTYGYEQYF | TGTGCCAGCACTTGGGGGACGTACGGCTACGAGCAGTACTTC
TRBJ2-7 | NA | NA | TRBV6-5 | CASSYSSSLAYEQYF | TGTGCCAGCAGTTACTCTTCCAGCCTAGCCTACGAGCAGTACTTC
TRBJ2-3 | NA | TRBD2 | TRBV10-3 | CAIRRGVETQYF | TGTGCCATCCGCCGGGGGGTGGAAACGCAGTATTTT
TRBJ2-7 | NA | TRBD2 | TRBV29-1 | CSVGSQLSGGAYEQYF | TGCAGCGTTGGCTCTCAACTTAGCGGGGGGGCCTACGAGCAGTACTTC
TRBJ2-1 | NA | TRBD1 | TRBV5-1 | CATKAGGQHNEQFF | TGCGCCACCAAAGCTGGGGGACAGCACAATGAGCAGTTCTTC
TRBJ2-4 | few | NA | TRBV5-6 | CASSLGAVGPKNIQYF | TGTGCCAGCAGCTTGGGCGCAGTGGGGCCGAAAAACATTCAGTACTTC
TRBJ1-4 | NA | NA | TRBV11-2 | CASSLDHRRINEKLFF | TGTGCCAGCAGCTTAGATCACCGGAGAATTAATGAAAAACTGTTTTTT
TRBJ2-1 | NA | TRBD2 | TRBV7-8 | CASSLGRASGSPYNEQFF | TGTGCCAGCAGCTTAGGCCGTGCTAGCGGGAGTCCCTACAATGAGCAGTTCTTC
TRBJ2-7 | few | NA | TRBV3-1 | CASRPQGSGRYEQYF | TGTGCCAGCAGGCCACAGGGGAGCGGGCGCTACGAGCAGTACTTC
TRBJ1-4 | NA | NA | TRBV7-9 | CASSSRPPNEKLFF | TGTGCCAGCAGTTCCAGGCCACCTAATGAAAAACTGTTTTTT
TRBJ1-2 | NA | NA | TRBV21-1 | CASSKDSQPGGYGYTF | TGTGCCAGCAGCAAAGATTCCCAACCAGGGGGCTATGGCTACACCTTC
TRBJ2-1 | NA | NA | TRBV6-2/TRBV6-3 | CASSYGGSWASNEQFF | TGTGCCAGCAGTTACGGGGGCTCATGGGCCTCAAATGAGCAGTTCTTC
TRBJ2-7 | NA | NA | TRBV21-1 | CASSKEVSKRQDEQYF | TGTGCCAGCAGCAAAGAGGTTAGCAAACGCCAGGACGAGCAGTACTTC
TRBJ1-2 | many | NA | TRBV10-3 | CAIRKSSFDDGYTF | TGTGCCATCAGGAAGTCCTCCTTTGACGATGGCTACACCTTC
TRBJ2-7 | few | NA | TRBV6-5 | CASSPDFPAGYEQYF | TGTGCCAGCAGCCCTGACTTTCCAGCGGGTTACGAGCAGTACTTC
TRBJ1-1 | NA | NA | TRBV27 | CASSSILLTASNTEAFF | TGTGCCAGCAGTTCCATACTCCTGACGGCCTCGAACACTGAAGCTTTCTTT
TRBJ2-3 | few | TRBD2 | TRBV7-2 | CASSLVSGLTDTQYF | TGTGCCAGCAGCTTAGTTAGCGGGTTAACAGATACGCAGTATTTT
TRBJ2-7 | NA | TRBD2 | TRBV5-6 | CASSQAAGTNLYEQYF | TGTGCCAGCAGCCAGGCAGCCGGGACTAACCTCTACGAGCAGTACTTC
TRBJ1-6 | few | NA | TRBV6-2/TRBV6-3 | CASLGRDNSPLHF | TGTGCCAGTCTAGGACGGGATAATTCACCCCTCCACTTT
TRBJ2-3 | NA | NA | TRBV7-2 | CASKIGKSTDTQYF | TGTGCCAGCAAAATCGGGAAAAGCACAGATACGCAGTATTTT